This paragraph covers one T cell receptor beta chain sequence. The CDR3 length is 16 residues. Per germline, CDR1 SGHRS and CDR2 YFSETQ. V lost 4 bases, J lost 1 base, and 7 bases stayed unmatched. Measured with immunoSEQ multiplex PCR; TCRdb has only the in-frame clones, and not every one. The data contain about 1 million clones, more than 60% of them seen just once; the ten biggest clones take up over 1.3%. This entry is derived from a study of shared clonotypes between healthy human individuals. This receptor was taken from a man aged 18 to 29 in good health. This rearrangement joins TRBV5-1 to TRBJ2-2; TRBD2 aligns across 7 bases. Input material: memory CD4+ T cells sorted from blood. Subset denoted: CD45RA-negative fraction. For the CDR3, the DNA is TGCGCCAGCAGCCTCTCCGGGGGGTGGAACACCGGGGAGCTGTTTTTT. As protein: CASSLSGGWNTGELFF.